The clone carrying this T cell receptor beta chain was detected a few times. TRB rearrangements were amplified by multiplex PCR with BIOMED2 TRB-A/B primers. Each CDR3 protein gets one entry after TCRdb re-called the multiplex PCR reads with MiXCR. The sample lists over 7,000 distinct CDR3 sequences, about 33% occurring once. This sample is drawn from a study of T and B cells in COVID-19 patients. Each TRB amplification used roughly 250-550 ng of genomic DNA from blood. With 6 bases removed from V and 2 bases from J, the gap between germline ends came to 12 bases. The CDR3 runs to 14 residues. The sample comprised blood. The chain recombines TRBV12-3 or TRBV12-4 with TRBJ2-3; D not resolved. The receptor was derived from a human donor with active COVID-19. The CDR3 is CASSPGWATDTQYF. The CDR3 bases are TGTGCCAGCAGCCCCGGCTGGGCCACAGATACGCAGTATTTT.